This T cell receptor beta chain came from a study of PD-1 blockade in classical Hodgkin lymphoma. Study-level background: Patients were dosed intravenously with nivolumab at 3 mg/kg every 2 weeks. The study's findings and limits: It was among complete responders that baseline diversity resembled that of newly diagnosed patients. Possibly reflecting disease activity or prior therapy, repertoire differences have causes that remain undefined. TCR diversity at baseline was reported to be reduced in newly diagnosed patients relative to healthy donors.

No patient escaped relapse after autologous stem cell transplantation, and brentuximab vedotin exposure varied. Regarding this clone: Its antigen remains unidentified.

Measured with immunoSEQ multiplex PCR; TCRdb has only the in-frame clones, and not every one. The sample lists about 36,000 clones, 69% seen once, with approximately 14% in the top ten. This TCR was sampled from a human donor with classical Hodgkin lymphoma. Sequenced here: peripheral blood mononuclear cells (PBMCs), sampled before the second cycle of nivolumab.

The CDR3 DNA reads as TGTGCCAGCAGTATACGGACAGGGGGCGTCTATGGCTACACCTTC. Amino acid sequence: CASSIRTGGVYGYTF. This chain links TRBV27 with TRBJ1-2; 11 bases map to TRBD1. The CDR3 extends over 15 amino acids. Losses at the gene ends were 5 bases for V and 4 bases for J; bases not matched to a gene: 6. From germline, CDR1 is MNHEY and CDR2 SMNVEV (reference sequence).